This TCR beta chain emerged from a study of cytomegalovirus exposure and HLA in healthy donors. This CDR3 comprises 15 residues. The V and J ends lost 7 bases and 6 bases, in that order; junction bases with no gene match: 14. From germline, CDR1 is SEHNR and CDR2 FQNEAQ (reference sequence). PCR involved 60 Vbeta and 13 Jbeta primers. Sequencing used immunoSEQ multiplex PCR; TCRdb keeps in-frame clones, though not all of them. Here the sample spans more than 80,000 clones, over 80% being singletons. Sequencing was performed on PBMCs. The chain employs TRBV7-9 and TRBJ2-7, with 8 bases aligning to TRBD1. The TCR originated in a female donor in good health and CMV-seropositive. CDR3: CASIMIGTGGFEQYF. CDR3 nucleotides: TGTGCCAGCATCATGATCGGGACAGGCGGATTCGAGCAGTACTTC.